A selection of T cell receptor beta chains follows, all from one sample in a study of control samples from healthy donors and cancer patients. The method was immunoSEQ multiplex PCR; TCRdb's version includes in-frame clones alone and lacks a portion of them. The data contain 95,000 to 130,000 clones, 80% to 90% of them singletons. Sequenced material: PBMCs. The receptor set was obtained from a woman between 50 and 59 years old with colorectal cancer. Both conserved end residues are part of each CDR3. D genes are given only for firm matches. Clone size is stated in some rows and not others, as once, few, many or a class when expanded.

clone size	J gene	V gene	D gene	CDR3 protein	CDR3 DNA
.	TRBJ1-6	TRBV10-3	.	CAISGDTSWSPLHF	TGTGCCATCAGCGGGGACACTAGTTGGTCACCCCTCCACTTT
once	TRBJ1-1	TRBV28	.	CASSLRDRVAFF	TGTGCCAGCAGTTTAAGGGATAGGGTAGCTTTCTTT
.	TRBJ1-1	TRBV10-3	.	CAIAGTPNTEAFF	TGTGCCATCGCCGGGACCCCGAACACTGAAGCTTTCTTT
.	TRBJ1-1	TRBV19	.	CASSMGWTDMNTEAFF	TGTGCCAGTAGTATGGGTTGGACAGACATGAACACTGAAGCTTTCTTT
.	TRBJ1-2	TRBV2	TRBD1	CASSVSDRGSHYTF	TGTGCCAGCAGTGTGTCGGACAGGGGTAGTCATTACACCTTC
.	TRBJ1-5	TRBV6-5	TRBD1	CASSSGGHKPQHF	TGTGCCAGCAGCTCAGGGGGCCATAAGCCCCAGCATTTT
few	TRBJ2-5	TRBV7-6	TRBD1	CASSLGQGALGTQYF	TGTGCCAGCAGCTTAGGACAGGGGGCCCTGGGGACCCAGTACTTC
.	TRBJ1-1	TRBV9	.	CASSAGHANTEAFF	TGTGCCAGCAGCGCGGGACACGCGAACACTGAAGCTTTCTTT
.	TRBJ1-2	TRBV7-3	TRBD1	CASSLGGTGDYGYTF	TGTGCCAGCAGCTTGGGCGGGACAGGGGACTATGGCTACACCTTC
.	TRBJ1-2	TRBV20-1	TRBD1	CSAGQNYGYTF	TGCAGTGCGGGACAGAACTATGGCTACACCTTC
once	TRBJ2-1	TRBV5-1	TRBD2	CASSSVRLAGDLHVSYNEQFF	TGCGCCAGCAGCTCGGTACGTCTAGCGGGAGACCTACATGTCTCCTACAATGAGCAGTTCTTC
.	TRBJ1-4	TRBV27	TRBD1	CASSPWGQSNEKLFF	TGTGCCAGCAGCCCTTGGGGACAGAGTAATGAAAAACTGTTTTTT
.	TRBJ2-5	TRBV7-2	.	CASSSRRSQETQYF	TGTGCCAGCAGCTCCAGACGCAGCCAAGAGACCCAGTACTTC
.	TRBJ2-1	TRBV28	TRBD2	CASRAGSGGYNEQFF	TGTGCCAGCAGGGCGGGCAGCGGGGGCTACAATGAGCAGTTCTTC
.	TRBJ2-7	TRBV11-1	.	CASSLGFRDGSYEQYF	TGTGCCAGCAGCTTAGGTTTCCGGGACGGCTCCTACGAGCAGTACTTC
.	TRBJ1-2	TRBV30	TRBD1	CACGTGPSDYYGYTF	TGTGCCTGCGGGACAGGGCCCTCCGACTACTATGGCTACACCTTC
once	TRBJ2-5	TRBV24-1	TRBD1	CATSDPGQGVETQYF	TGTGCCACCAGTGATCCAGGACAGGGAGTGGAGACCCAGTACTTC
.	TRBJ1-5	TRBV3-1/TRBV3-2	.	CASSQDRNQPQHF	TGTGCCAGCAGCCAAGACAGAAATCAGCCCCAGCATTTT
.	TRBJ1-1	TRBV2	.	CASSSQRLGTEAFF	TGTGCCAGCAGCTCGCAGAGGTTAGGCACTGAAGCTTTCTTT
.	TRBJ2-3	TRBV5-1	TRBD1	CASSVQGGTDTQYF	TGCGCCAGCAGCGTACAGGGGGGCACAGATACGCAGTATTTT
few	TRBJ1-5	TRBV29-1	.	CSVGAAPNQPQHF	TGCAGCGTCGGGGCAGCCCCGAATCAGCCCCAGCATTTT
.	TRBJ1-6	TRBV5-1	TRBD1	CASSSGDRNSPLHF	TGCGCCAGCAGCTCGGGGGACAGAAATTCACCCCTCCACTTT
.	TRBJ2-7	TRBV6-1	.	CASSEVYWGASSYEQYF	TGTGCCAGCAGTGAGGTATATTGGGGGGCATCCTCCTACGAGCAGTACTTC
.	TRBJ2-5	TRBV28	.	CASREGETQYF	TGTGCCAGCAGGGAAGGGGAGACCCAGTACTTC
once	TRBJ2-2	TRBV24-1	TRBD2	CATSDSGLAGGRELFF	TGTGCCACCAGTGATTCAGGACTAGCGGGAGGGAGGGAGCTGTTTTTT
.	TRBJ2-2	TRBV21-1	.	CASSKLDRGRAGELFF	TGTGCCAGCAGCAAACTGGACAGGGGAAGGGCCGGGGAGCTGTTTTTT
.	TRBJ2-3	TRBV5-1	.	CASSLGGATPDTQYF	TGCGCCAGCAGCTTGGGAGGAGCGACCCCAGATACGCAGTATTTT
.	TRBJ1-1	TRBV6-5	.	CASSSSRSNTEAFF	TGTGCCAGCAGTTCTTCAAGATCTAACACTGAAGCTTTCTTT
.	TRBJ1-6	TRBV12-3/TRBV12-4	.	CASSFVDSPLHF	TGTGCCAGCAGTTTCGTGGACTCACCCCTCCACTTT
.	TRBJ2-7	TRBV13	TRBD2	CASSLGTSGRTYEQYF	TGTGCCAGCAGCTTAGGGACTAGCGGGAGGACCTACGAGCAGTACTTC
.	TRBJ2-2	TRBV6-4	TRBD1	CASRRDRATGELFF	TGTGCCAGCAGGAGGGACAGAGCCACCGGGGAGCTGTTTTTT
.	TRBJ1-3	TRBV4-1	TRBD1	CASSRDGDSSGNTIYF	TGCGCCAGCAGCCGAGACGGGGACAGCTCTGGAAACACCATATATTTT
.	TRBJ2-1	TRBV27	.	CASSPVFGGDHDEQFF	TGTGCCAGCAGCCCCGTCTTTGGGGGAGATCACGATGAGCAGTTCTTC
few	TRBJ1-1	TRBV7-9	.	CASIRQPRDTEAFF	TGTGCCAGCATTAGACAGCCTCGGGACACTGAAGCTTTCTTT
.	TRBJ2-1	TRBV3-1/TRBV3-2	TRBD2	CASSQDLAGGPYNEQFF	TGTGCCAGCAGCCAAGATCTCGCGGGGGGCCCCTACAATGAGCAGTTCTTC
few	TRBJ2-7	TRBV5-6	.	CASSLGLIYEQYF	TGTGCCAGCAGCTTGGGACTTATCTACGAGCAGTACTTC
.	TRBJ1-4	TRBV11-2	TRBD1	CASSQGTVAGEKLFF	TGTGCCAGCAGCCAAGGGACAGTTGCAGGCGAAAAACTGTTTTTT
.	TRBJ2-7	TRBV24-1	TRBD1	CATSDESGTGKEGQYF	TGTGCCACCAGTGACGAATCCGGGACAGGGAAAGAAGGGCAGTACTTC
.	TRBJ1-1	TRBV10-3	.	CAIGERTDWEAFF	TGTGCCATCGGGGAACGTACGGATTGGGAAGCTTTCTTT
few	TRBJ2-1	TRBV3-1/TRBV3-2	.	CASSRSTLGYNEQFF	TGTGCCAGCAGCCGTTCAACTTTAGGGTACAATGAGCAGTTCTTC